What follows are 31 T cell receptor beta chains derived from one specimen sequenced in a study of T cell changes during pregnancy in multiple sclerosis. Using immunoSEQ multiplex PCR, the repertoire was profiled, and TCRdb retains in-frame clones only, with some absent. Here the sample spans about 50,000 clones, approximately 90% being singletons. Sequences were derived from CD4+ T cells from peripheral blood mononuclear cells, sampled before pregnancy. The source is a female donor with multiple sclerosis, enrolled in a pregnancy study.

The table lists this clone with a count of one. This chain's CDR3 is CACLAAPSYNEQFF. The DNA for the CDR3 is TGTGCCTGCTTAGCGGCCCCCTCCTACAATGAGCAGTTCTTC. The rearrangement uses TRBV30 and TRBJ2-1; weak D call: TRBD2 (6 bases). V lost 6 bases and J 0 bases, leaving 12 bases between the germline ends. Germline V gives CDR1 GTSNPN, CDR2 SVGIG (reference sequence). The CDR3 is 14 amino acids.

The chain carries TRBV10-2 and TRBJ2-4; D is perhaps TRBD2 (5 bases). Germline values: CDR1 WSHSY, CDR2 SAAADI. V dropped 2 bases and J dropped 0 bases, with 8 bases sitting between them. This CDR3 is built from 15 residues. For the CDR3, the DNA is TGCGCCAGCAGTGAGGAGGGAGTAGCCAAAAACATTCAGTACTTC. It is translated as CASSEEGVAKNIQYF.

V is TRBV19 and J is TRBJ1-1, with 10 bases fitting TRBD1. CDR1 and CDR2 from the germline V gene are LNHDA and SQIVND (reference sequence). The CDR3 spans 16 residues. V lost 7 bases and J lost 3; bases outside the gene matches: 11. CDR3 bases: TGTGCCAGTACCACACGGGACAGGGGAAAGGACACTGAAGCTTTCTTT. This sequence encodes CASTTRDRGKDTEAFF. The full variable domain, rest sourced from reference TRBV19 and TRBJ1-1, is DGGITQSPKYLFRKEGQNVTLSCEQNLNHDAMYWYRQDPGQGLRLIYYSQIVNDFQKGDIAEGYSVSREKKESFPLTVTSAQKNPTAFYLCASTTRDRGKDTEAFFGQGTRLTVV.

CDR3 sequence (DNA): TGCGCCAGCAGCTTGGGGACCGGGACTAGGAAAGATACGCAGTATTTT. Encoded protein: CASSLGTGTRKDTQYF. The V call is TRBV5-1, the J call TRBJ2-3, with 8 nucleotides matching TRBD2. This CDR3 is 16 amino acids long. Trimming took 0 bases from V and 5 from J; bases not matched to a gene: 8. The germline gives CDR1 SGHRS, CDR2 YFSETQ.

As regards this clone: The same CDR3 can be traced to other DNA sequences in this sample. This rearrangement joins TRBV6-6 to TRBJ2-7, with TRBD2 identical over 10 bases. Trimming took 0 bases from V and 5 from J; bases not matched to a gene: 4. Germline V lookup: CDR1 MNHNY, CDR2 SVGAGI (reference sequence). The CDR3 has 15 residues. CDR3 loop: CASSYSTSGKDEQYF. CDR3 nucleotides: TGTGCCAGCAGTTACTCCACTAGCGGGAAGGACGAGCAGTACTTC.

This clone was counted once. V is TRBV5-4 and J is TRBJ2-7; 7 nucleotides match TRBD2. The CDR3 contains 17 residues. Germline loops: CDR1 SGHNT, CDR2 YYREEE (reference sequence). V lost 4 bases to trimming and J lost 5 bases; unmatched junction nucleotides: 18. The CDR3 bases are TGTGCCAGCAGCCCGACTCCTAGCGGATCCACGCGGAACGAGCAGTACTTC. Protein: CASSPTPSGSTRNEQYF.

Written as DNA, the CDR3 is TGTGCCAGCAGTGGACTAGCGGGAGGCGGCGAGCAGTACTTC. It codes for CASSGLAGGGEQYF. The rearrangement joins TRBV6-1 to TRBJ2-7, with 13 bases that match TRBD2. Germline V gene sequence: CDR1 MNHNS, CDR2 SASEGT. With V trimmed by 4 bases and J by 6 bases, 3 bases remained unmatched. The CDR3 is 14 residues long.

The gene calls are TRBV19 and TRBJ1-2; possible D gene TRBD1, 6 bases. The ends were cut back, 8 bases at V and 4 bases at J, with 20 bases in the middle. Per germline, CDR1 LNHDA and CDR2 SQIVND (reference sequence). The CDR3 has 15 amino acids. CDR3 in amino acids: CASLSPGVRGYGYTF. CDR3 coding DNA: TGTGCCAGTCTGTCCCCCGGGGTCAGGGGCTATGGCTACACCTTC.

The chain combines TRBV4-3 with TRBJ1-4, with D tentatively TRBD1 (6 bases). The germline V gene encodes CDR1 LGHNA and CDR2 YSLEER. CDR3 length: 16 amino acids. V shed 2 bases and J shed 4 bases, with 14 bases lying between them. The DNA of the CDR3 is TGCGCCAGCAGCCAAATTACCGGGGACATTAATGAAAAACTGTTTTTT. This codes for CASSQITGDINEKLFF.

V and J are TRBV5-1 and TRBJ2-1; D perhaps matches TRBD1 (5 bases). CDR1 and CDR2 from the germline V gene are SGHRS and YFSETQ. V shed 5 bases and J shed 5 bases, with 11 bases lying between them. The CDR3 length is 13 residues. The chain's CDR3 is CASSSDRDNEQFF. CDR3 DNA sequence: TGCGCCAGCAGTTCCGACAGAGACAATGAGCAGTTCTTC.

This clone came up once. This chain connects TRBV7-2 to TRBJ2-7; D gene ambiguous. The CDR3 is 15 amino acids. Deletions cut 1 base from V and 6 bases from J, with 16 bases between. The germline V gene has CDR1 SGHTA and CDR2 FQGNSA. The DNA for the CDR3 is TGTGCCAGCAGCTTAGGATCCGGTTCCCCCTCCGAGCAGTACTTC. This translates into CASSLGSGSPSEQYF.

This clone was seen more than once but under ten times. V usage is TRBV19 and J usage is TRBJ2-7, with 8 bases fitting TRBD1. This CDR3 contains 17 residues. Germline lookup yields CDR1 LNHDA and CDR2 SQIVND (reference sequence). After removal of 5 bases from V and 3 bases from J, the junction contained 15 bases not matched to a gene. DNA of the CDR3: TGTGCCAGTAGTCCTCCTCTTGGCAGGGGGCATCGCTACGAGCAGTACTTC. Translating it yields CASSPPLGRGHRYEQYF. The full variable domain, rest sourced from reference TRBV19 and TRBJ2-7, is DGGITQSPKYLFRKEGQNVTLSCEQNLNHDAMYWYRQDPGQGLRLIYYSQIVNDFQKGDIAEGYSVSREKKESFPLTVTSAQKNPTAFYLCASSPPLGRGHRYEQYFGPGTRLTVT.

The chain combines TRBV28 with TRBJ2-1, with a possible D match to TRBD1 (5 bases). This CDR3 contains 14 residues. Looked up from germline, CDR1 is MDHEN and CDR2 is SYDVKM. Trimming cost V 1 base and J 4 bases, with 8 bases left between them. Here the CDR3 reads CASSLFTGYNEQFF. The CDR3 DNA follows: TGTGCCAGCAGTTTATTTACAGGTTACAATGAGCAGTTCTTC.

V is TRBV25-1 and J is TRBJ2-1; TRBD2 agrees at 10 bases. In germline, CDR1 is MGHDK, CDR2 SYGVNS. The CDR3 has 18 residues. V trimming: 1 base; J trimming: 7 bases; junction bases outside the gene matches: 13. This CDR3 is CASSESRLLAGVENEQFF. CDR3 in DNA: TGTGCCAGCAGTGAATCTCGCCTCCTAGCGGGAGTAGAAAATGAGCAGTTCTTC.

This chain links TRBV10-2 with TRBJ2-1, with TRBD2 as a possible D gene (5 bases). The V end lost 4 bases, the J end lost 4 bases, and 8 bases lay between the germline ends. The CDR3 consists of 13 residues. Germline V gives CDR1 WSHSY, CDR2 SAAADI. CDR3 sequence: CASSGTGYNEQFF. CDR3 nucleotides: TGCGCCAGCAGTGGAACGGGGTACAATGAGCAGTTCTTC.

This clone appeared a single time. The rearrangement links TRBV5-6 to TRBJ2-2; D gene ambiguous. The CDR3 runs 12 residues. V lost 4 bases, J lost 4 bases, and 5 bases lay in between. CDR1 SGHDT and CDR2 YYEEEE come from the germline V gene. CDR3 amino acids: CASSHVTGELFF. The CDR3 nucleotides read TGTGCCAGCAGCCATGTCACCGGGGAGCTGTTTTTT.

CDR3 bases: TGTGCCAGCAGCTTAGACCCGGGGATCACCTACGAGCAGTACTTC. Translating gives CASSLDPGITYEQYF. The V and J genes are TRBV7-2 and TRBJ2-7; D perhaps matches TRBD2 (5 bases). Germline CDR1 and CDR2: SGHTA and FQGNSA. The V and J ends lost 1 base and 2 bases respectively, with 12 bases between them. There are 15 residues in the CDR3.

The CDR3 DNA is TGTGCAAGTCGCTTAGTTTGGACAGGAACCAACACTGAAGCTTTCTTT. Residues: CASRLVWTGTNTEAFF. V is TRBV12-2 and J is TRBJ1-1; TRBD1 is the table's D call and was not checked against the DNA. TRBV12-2 is listed as a pseudogene. The CDR3 extends over 16 amino acids.

The chain carries TRBV11-2 and TRBJ2-7, with TRBD2 identical over 9 bases. After removal of 4 bases from V and 2 bases from J, the junction contained 6 bases not matched to a gene. Germline values: CDR1 SGHAT, CDR2 FQNNGV. The CDR3 extends over 15 amino acids. The CDR3 region is CASSYTTSGPYEQYF. The CDR3 DNA follows: TGTGCCAGCAGCTATACGACTAGCGGACCCTACGAGCAGTACTTC.

This clone appeared a single time. The CDR3 loop is CASSATSSGRRSGANVLTF. CDR3 sequence (DNA): TGTGCCAGCAGTGCCACTTCTAGCGGGAGGCGCTCTGGGGCCAACGTCCTGACTTTC. The chain is built from TRBV6-1 and TRBJ2-6, with 11 bases identical to TRBD2. Germline V gene data show CDR1 as MNHNS and CDR2 as SASEGT. V lost 4 bases and J lost 0; bases outside the gene matches: 8. CDR3 length equals 19 residues.

V gene TRBV30 combines with J gene TRBJ1-5; D perhaps matches TRBD1 (5 bases). Germline lookup yields CDR1 GTSNPN and CDR2 SVGIG (reference sequence). Trimming left V 3 bases short and J 2 bases short, with 11 bases between. This CDR3 is 14 amino acids long. The CDR3 DNA reads TGTGCCTGGAGGGGGCTGGCCGGCAATCAGCCCCAGCATTTT. Translated, it gives CAWRGLAGNQPQHF.

The chain employs TRBV7-8 and TRBJ2-7, with 10 bases lining up with TRBD2. CDR3 length equals 15 residues. V gave up 5 bases and J gave up 4 bases; unmatched junction bases: 8. From germline, CDR1 is SGHVS and CDR2 FQNEAQ. The CDR3 bases are TGTGCCAGCAGCAACGTAGCGGGAGGAGGGTACGAGCAGTACTTC. Translated: CASSNVAGGGYEQYF.

This clone was observed a single time. The chain links TRBV2 to TRBJ2-7; TRBD1 agrees at 8 bases. V lost 5 bases and J lost 4; bases outside the gene matches: 10. CDR1 and CDR2 from the germline V gene are SNHLY and FYNNEI. This CDR3 has 15 amino acids. The CDR3 nucleotides are TGTGCCAGCAGTATCGGGACAGGTGGTCGATACGAGCAGTACTTC. Its protein product is CASSIGTGGRYEQYF.

V and J are TRBV7-2 and TRBJ2-7; 7 bases match TRBD2. Per germline, CDR1 SGHTA and CDR2 FQGNSA. This CDR3 comprises 15 residues. The V gene end was trimmed by 2 bases and the J gene end by 3 bases; junction bases not matched to a gene: 7. The CDR3 loop reads CASSLSGGSIYEQYF. The CDR3 coding sequence is TGTGCCAGCAGCTTATCCGGCGGGAGCATCTACGAGCAGTACTTC.

The gene calls are TRBV6-1 and TRBJ2-7, with no clear D. The CDR3 runs 14 residues. V was cut by 4 bases and J by 1 base, with 11 bases left in between. Per the germline V gene, CDR1 is MNHNS and CDR2 is SASEGT. Here the CDR3 reads CASSVSQVSYEQYF. In DNA, the CDR3 is TGTGCCAGCAGTGTCAGTCAGGTGTCCTACGAGCAGTACTTC.

This clone was observed a single time. This chain uses TRBV19 with TRBJ2-1, with 12 bases fitting TRBD2. V gave up 6 bases and J gave up 6 bases; unmatched junction bases: 3. The CDR3 contains 14 residues. Germline V gene data show CDR1 as LNHDA and CDR2 as SQIVND (reference sequence). The CDR3 loop is CASRGLAGPNEQFF. The CDR3 bases are TGTGCCAGTAGAGGACTAGCGGGACCCAATGAGCAGTTCTTC.

This clone was detected only once. The chain couples TRBV19 to TRBJ1-5; no definite D call. The CDR3 spans 13 residues. The V gene's germline CDR1 is LNHDA and CDR2 SQIVND (reference sequence). The V end lost 7 bases, the J end lost 7 bases, and 14 bases lay between the germline ends. In DNA, the CDR3 is TGTGCCAGTAAGCAGGCTGCCAAGCAGCCCCAGCATTTT. Its protein product is CASKQAAKQPQHF.

V and J are TRBV27 and TRBJ1-1; 9 positions agree with TRBD1. Germline V gives CDR1 MNHEY, CDR2 SMNVEV (reference sequence). The CDR3 loop spans 19 amino acids. V was pared by 8 bases and J by 6 bases, with 25 bases of the junction left unmatched. The CDR3 sequence is CASRLGGRWGQGKGSEAFF. CDR3 nucleotides: TGTGCCAGCCGGCTTGGGGGTCGGTGGGGACAGGGCAAGGGCTCTGAAGCTTTCTTT.

J is TRBJ1-5 and V is TRBV6-1; TRBD1 might be the D (5 bases). Per germline, CDR1 MNHNS and CDR2 SASEGT. This CDR3 spans 13 amino acids. The ends were cut back, 3 bases at V and 2 bases at J, with 5 bases in the middle. The CDR3 reads CASSDRGNQPQHF. The DNA of the CDR3 is TGTGCCAGCAGTGACAGGGGCAATCAGCCCCAGCATTTT.

The rearrangement joins TRBV6-5 to TRBJ1-1; D is ambiguous. The ends were cut back, 2 bases at V and 1 base at J, with 5 bases in the middle. Germline V gene sequence: CDR1 MNHEY, CDR2 SVGAGI. This CDR3 comprises 13 residues. The CDR3 nucleotides read TGTGCCAGCAGTTACGAGTGGAACACTGAAGCTTTCTTT. Translating it yields CASSYEWNTEAFF.

CDR3 nucleotides: TGTGCCAGCAGGTTACGTCGGAACACTGAAGCTTTCTTT. It codes for CASRLRRNTEAFF. This chain connects TRBV27 to TRBJ1-1; no definite D call. CDR1 MNHEY and CDR2 SMNVEV come from the germline V gene (reference sequence). This CDR3 comprises 13 residues. Trimming stripped 6 bases from V and 1 base from J, with 9 bases between.